The 15 T cell receptor beta chains below come from one sample, sequenced in a study of blood T cell repertoires in COVID-19. Some clones are missing from TCRdb's copy, which holds only in-frame ones; the method was immunoSEQ multiplex PCR. Here the sample spans around 100,000 clones, 70% to 85% being singletons. The specimen sequenced was peripheral blood. These receptors all stem from a man in his sixties or seventies with active or convalescent COVID-19.

The chain is built from TRBV5-1 and TRBJ2-2, with TRBD2 matching over 8 bases. The V segment lost 6 bases and the J segment 0 bases; nucleotides outside the gene matches: 4. The CDR3 sequence is 15 residues long. CDR1 is SGHRS, CDR2 YFSETQ, per germline. CDR3 coding DNA: TGCGCCAGCACCAACGGGGGGGCGAACACCGGGGAGCTGTTTTTT. This gives the protein CASTNGGANTGELFF.

This chain joins TRBV2 and TRBJ1-1; TRBD1 agrees at 8 bases. The CDR3 spans 15 residues. V lost 3 bases to trimming and J lost 6 bases; unmatched junction nucleotides: 9. Germline CDR1 SNHLY, CDR2 FYNNEI. DNA of the CDR3: TGTGCCAGCAGTGACTCAAGGACAGGGAGGGCTGAAGCTTTCTTT. This sequence encodes CASSDSRTGRAEAFF.

This CDR3 reads CASELRAGYTF. CDR3 coding DNA: TGTGCCAGCGAACTGAGAGCTGGCTACACCTTC. The chain joins TRBV2 to TRBJ1-2; no reliable D call. V lost 8 bases and J lost 7, with 11 bases in between. Per the germline V gene, CDR1 is SNHLY and CDR2 is FYNNEI. The CDR3 contains 11 residues.

This sequence joins TRBV5-1 and TRBJ2-1; D may be TRBD2 (5 bases). Germline V gives CDR1 SGHRS, CDR2 YFSETQ. The CDR3 spans 11 residues. The V end lost 4 bases, the J end lost 9 bases, and 8 bases lay between the germline ends. The CDR3 spells CASSPGFEQFF. CDR3 coding DNA: TGCGCCAGCAGCCCGGGGTTTGAGCAGTTCTTC.

The chain links TRBV5-1 to TRBJ1-6, with 9 bases fitting TRBD1. The CDR3 spans 16 residues. Per the germline V gene, CDR1 is SGHRS and CDR2 is YFSETQ. V was clipped by 4 bases and J by 3 bases; unmatched bases: 5. CDR3 DNA sequence: TGCGCCAGCAGCCGGACAGGGGAGAACTATAATTCACCCCTCCACTTT. Translating gives CASSRTGENYNSPLHF.

This sequence joins TRBV7-9 and TRBJ1-2, with 9 bases aligning to TRBD1. This CDR3 has 13 residues. CDR1 is SEHNR and CDR2 is FQNEAQ in the germline V gene (reference sequence). V shed 6 bases, J shed 5 bases, and the junction held 4 bases outside the gene matches. The CDR3 protein is CASRSQGAYGYTF. The CDR3 DNA reads TGTGCCAGCAGGTCACAGGGGGCATATGGCTACACCTTC.

This chain links TRBV20-1 with TRBJ1-2; D not resolved. The germline V gene encodes CDR1 DFQATT and CDR2 SNEGSKA (reference sequence). The CDR3 extends over 15 amino acids. Deletions cut 3 bases from V and 0 bases from J, with 14 bases between. This CDR3 reads CSASPTRRSNYGYTF. The DNA for the CDR3 is TGCAGTGCTAGTCCGACTCGGAGATCTAACTATGGCTACACCTTC.

J is TRBJ1-6 and V is TRBV16, with 10 bases identical to TRBD1. The germline CDR1 and CDR2 sequences are KGHSY and FQNENV. The CDR3 loop spans 16 amino acids. V lost 4 bases and J lost 7; bases outside the gene matches: 7. The CDR3: CASSPSDRGDNSPLHF. CDR3 nucleotides: TGTGCCAGCAGCCCCTCGGACAGGGGGGACAATTCACCCCTCCACTTT.

The chain joins TRBV18 to TRBJ2-6, with TRBD1 matching over 8 bases. The CDR3 contains 19 residues. Germline CDR1 is KGHSH and CDR2 is LQKENI. V shed 2 bases and J 2 bases; nucleotides not matched to a gene: 11. The CDR3: CASSPTGTGLSAGANVLTF. The CDR3 DNA is TGTGCCAGCTCACCAACCGGGACAGGACTTTCGGCTGGGGCCAACGTCCTGACTTTC. Drawing the rest from reference TRBV18 and TRBJ2-6, the complete variable domain is NAGVMQNPRHLVRRRGQEARLRCSPMKGHSHVYWYRQLPEEGLKFMVYLQKENIIDESGMPKERFSAEFPKEGPSILRIQQVVRGDSAAYFCASSPTGTGLSAGANVLTFGAGSRLTVL.

The J gene is TRBJ2-5, the V gene TRBV5-1; perhaps TRBD2 as D (5 bases). Trimming took off 4 bases at V and 2 bases at J, with 9 bases between the two ends. Looked up from germline, CDR1 is SGHRS and CDR2 is YFSETQ. The CDR3 consists of 13 residues. The CDR3 sequence: CASSTLAQETQYF. The CDR3 coding sequence is TGCGCCAGCAGCACTCTAGCACAAGAGACCCAGTACTTC. Full variable domain (outside the CDR3, taken from reference TRBV5-1 and TRBJ2-5): KAGVTQTPRYLIKTRGQQVTLSCSPISGHRSVSWYQQTPGQGLQFLFEYFSETQRNKGNFPGRFSGRQFSNSRSEMNVSTLELGDSALYLCASSTLAQETQYFGPGTRLLVL.

This clone was observed many times. The sample carries other DNA sequences with the same CDR3. The chain combines TRBV7-9 with TRBJ2-7; tentative D call: TRBD1 (5 bases). Per the germline V gene, CDR1 is SEHNR and CDR2 is FQNEAQ (reference sequence). Trimming removed 0 bases from V and 3 bases from J, with 9 bases in between. The CDR3 totals 14 residues. This CDR3 is CASSLAGRGYEQYF. The CDR3 DNA follows: TGTGCCAGCAGCTTAGCTGGTAGGGGCTACGAGCAGTACTTC.

In this sample, this clone turned up once. This chain connects TRBV5-1 to TRBJ2-7; D not certain. V lost 0 bases, J lost 0 bases, and 7 bases lay in between. The CDR3 consists of 14 residues. CDR1 SGHRS and CDR2 YFSETQ come from the germline V gene. CDR3 residues: CASSLETFSYEQYF. The CDR3 bases are TGCGCCAGCAGCTTGGAGACATTCTCCTACGAGCAGTACTTC.

The V and J genes are TRBV20-1 and TRBJ2-4, with 7 bases lining up with TRBD2. The CDR3 has 16 amino acids. Germline values: CDR1 DFQATT, CDR2 SNEGSKA (reference sequence). Germline trimming cut 3 bases from V and 0 bases from J; bases unmatched to any gene: 8. The CDR3 here is CSASRAGTLAKNIQYF. DNA of the CDR3: TGCAGTGCTAGTAGAGCGGGAACTTTAGCCAAAAACATTCAGTACTTC.

V usage is TRBV5-1 and J usage is TRBJ1-1; TRBD1 is a possible D gene (6 bases). The germline V gene has CDR1 SGHRS and CDR2 YFSETQ. The CDR3 is 16 residues long. Trimming stripped 4 bases from V and 0 bases from J, with 16 bases between. The CDR3 region has the DNA TGCGCCAGCAGCCGCCTGACAGGAGTATTGAACACTGAAGCTTTCTTT. This codes for CASSRLTGVLNTEAFF.

This rearrangement joins TRBV7-9 to TRBJ1-1; D is possibly TRBD1 (5 bases). V was cut by 1 base and J by 9 bases, with 12 bases left in between. The germline gives CDR1 SEHNR, CDR2 FQNEAQ (reference sequence). There are 13 residues in the CDR3. The CDR3 DNA is TGTGCCAGCAGCTTAGGACCGGCAGGGAAAGCTTTCTTT. Its protein is CASSLGPAGKAFF.